This T cell receptor (beta chain) comes out of a study of siplizumab effects on memory and regulatory T cells. CDR1 is LGHNA, CDR2 YSLEER, per germline. The CDR3 contains 15 residues. V dropped 0 bases and J dropped 4 bases, with 12 bases sitting between them. Study-wide results and limits: Roughly 80-96% of proliferating CD4+ or CD8+ clones lacked an assignable naive or memory phenotype. Unstimulated subset assignment was obtained for only a minor fraction of alloreactive clones. The Treg-derived share of mappable alloreactive CD4+ clones averaged 68.8% with siplizumab and 26.9% in controls. Left unconfirmed was the suppressive function of proliferating Tregs from siplizumab cultures.

A remark on this clone: The target antigen is unknown.

TCRdb's copy holds only in-frame clones and misses some; the assay was immunoSEQ multiplex PCR. The data show about 55,000 clones, about 97% seen once. The TCR was taken from a human donor in good health. Sample: naive CD4+ T cells sorted from blood. This chain uses TRBV4-3 with TRBJ1-2; a possible D gene is TRBD1 (6 bases). The CDR3 DNA reads TGCGCCAGCAGCCAAGATCGACAGGTCCTCTATGGCTACACCTTC. It codes for CASSQDRQVLYGYTF.